A selection of T cell receptor beta chains follows, all from one sample in a study of T cell responses to AZD1222 COVID-19 vaccine. The assay was immunoSEQ multiplex PCR, and TCRdb's table has in-frame clones only and misses some. The table has 150,000 to 200,000 clones, 85% to 95% seen once. The sample here was peripheral blood, taken on day 0 of AZD1222 vaccination. These receptors all come from an adult in good health. Each CDR3 is given with its conserved first and last residue. Fields, in order: clone size, CDR3 length, V gene, D gene, J gene, CDR3 DNA, CDR3 protein. The D gene is left open where the match is weak. Not all rows give a size; the values are once, few, many and, for expanded clones, a class.

clone_size: -; cdr3_length: 13; v_call: TRBV6-5; d_call: -; j_call: TRBJ1-1; cdr3_nt: TGTGCCAGCACCTACCGGGACGAGACTGAAGCTTTCTTT; cdr3_aa: CASTYRDETEAFF
clone_size: -; cdr3_length: 13; v_call: TRBV7-2; d_call: -; j_call: TRBJ2-1; cdr3_nt: TGTGCCAGCAGCCTTGGGCCCCAGGGTGAGCAGTTCTTC; cdr3_aa: CASSLGPQGEQFF
clone_size: -; cdr3_length: 13; v_call: TRBV7-2; d_call: -; j_call: TRBJ1-1; cdr3_nt: TGTGCCAGCAGCTTCGCCACGAACACTGAAGCTTTCTTT; cdr3_aa: CASSFATNTEAFF
clone_size: -; cdr3_length: 18; v_call: TRBV10-3; d_call: TRBD2; j_call: TRBJ2-5; cdr3_nt: TGTGCCATCAGTGGAAGCGGGACTAGCGGGAGTAGGGGAGAGACCCAGTACTTC; cdr3_aa: CAISGSGTSGSRGETQYF
clone_size: -; cdr3_length: 14; v_call: TRBV5-8; d_call: TRBD2; j_call: TRBJ2-1; cdr3_nt: TGTGCCACCAGGGGACTAGCCTGGCACAATGAGCAGTTCTTC; cdr3_aa: CATRGLAWHNEQFF
clone_size: -; cdr3_length: 14; v_call: TRBV5-1; d_call: -; j_call: TRBJ2-7; cdr3_nt: TGCGCCACCAGACGCCCGGAGGTCCCCTACGAGCAGTACTTC; cdr3_aa: CATRRPEVPYEQYF
clone_size: -; cdr3_length: 15; v_call: TRBV7-2; d_call: -; j_call: TRBJ1-2; cdr3_nt: TGTGCCAGCAGCTTAGTCGTCAGGAGGGACTATGGCTACACCTTC; cdr3_aa: CASSLVVRRDYGYTF
clone_size: -; cdr3_length: 15; v_call: TRBV28; d_call: -; j_call: TRBJ1-5; cdr3_nt: TGTGCCAGCAGTACCGGCGGCAGAAGCAATCAGCCCCAGCATTTT; cdr3_aa: CASSTGGRSNQPQHF
clone_size: -; cdr3_length: 13; v_call: TRBV5-1; d_call: -; j_call: TRBJ1-6; cdr3_nt: TGCGCCAGCAGCTTGAGTTACTATTCACCCCTCCACTTT; cdr3_aa: CASSLSYYSPLHF
clone_size: -; cdr3_length: 15; v_call: TRBV5-4; d_call: -; j_call: TRBJ2-7; cdr3_nt: TGTGCCAGCAGCTTGGCGCCAGGAAACCTCTACGAGCAGTACTTC; cdr3_aa: CASSLAPGNLYEQYF
clone_size: -; cdr3_length: 11; v_call: TRBV5-1; d_call: -; j_call: TRBJ2-1; cdr3_nt: TGCGCCAGCAGCTCAGAGGGTGAGCAGTTCTTC; cdr3_aa: CASSSEGEQFF
clone_size: once; cdr3_length: 14; v_call: TRBV10-1; d_call: -; j_call: TRBJ2-1; cdr3_nt: TGCGCCAGCAGTGAGGCCTTCACCTACAATGAGCAGTTCTTC; cdr3_aa: CASSEAFTYNEQFF
clone_size: -; cdr3_length: 15; v_call: TRBV7-7; d_call: -; j_call: TRBJ2-3; cdr3_nt: TGTGCCAGCGGAGAGGGGGGAGGGCCAGCAGATACGCAGTATTTT; cdr3_aa: CASGEGGGPADTQYF
clone_size: -; cdr3_length: 13; v_call: TRBV27; d_call: -; j_call: TRBJ1-5; cdr3_nt: TGTGCCAGCAGTTTGGCCCTCTATCAGCCCCAGCATTTT; cdr3_aa: CASSLALYQPQHF
clone_size: -; cdr3_length: 17; v_call: TRBV5-4; d_call: -; j_call: TRBJ1-2; cdr3_nt: TGTGCCAGCAGATCCGGGTTTGACACAGGTTCTAACTATGGCTACACCTTC; cdr3_aa: CASRSGFDTGSNYGYTF
clone_size: -; cdr3_length: 13; v_call: TRBV7-2; d_call: -; j_call: TRBJ1-1; cdr3_nt: TGTGCCAGCAGCTTAGTAGGGAACACTGAAGCTTTCTTT; cdr3_aa: CASSLVGNTEAFF
clone_size: -; cdr3_length: 16; v_call: TRBV27; d_call: -; j_call: TRBJ1-2; cdr3_nt: TGTGCCAGCAGTAGGGCCGGCCTTACTGACTTGGGTGGCTACACCTTC; cdr3_aa: CASSRAGLTDLGGYTF
clone_size: -; cdr3_length: 15; v_call: TRBV19; d_call: -; j_call: TRBJ1-5; cdr3_nt: TGTGCCAGTAGTATGGGCGCCTTTAGCAATCAGCCCCAGCATTTT; cdr3_aa: CASSMGAFSNQPQHF
clone_size: -; cdr3_length: 15; v_call: TRBV28; d_call: -; j_call: TRBJ1-6; cdr3_nt: TGTGCCAGCACCTCCCCGACTGTCAACGGATCACCCCTCCACTTT; cdr3_aa: CASTSPTVNGSPLHF
clone_size: -; cdr3_length: 17; v_call: TRBV7-3; d_call: TRBD2; j_call: TRBJ2-1; cdr3_nt: TGTGCCAGCAGCTTAAGCCCCACTAGCGGGAGGGCCAATGAGCAGTTCTTC; cdr3_aa: CASSLSPTSGRANEQFF
clone_size: -; cdr3_length: 15; v_call: TRBV7-3; d_call: -; j_call: TRBJ2-1; cdr3_nt: TGTGCCAGCAGTTCTGTGGGGAGCTCCTACAATGAGCAGTTCTTC; cdr3_aa: CASSSVGSSYNEQFF
clone_size: -; cdr3_length: 12; v_call: TRBV25-1; d_call: -; j_call: TRBJ1-5; cdr3_nt: TGTGCCAGCAGTGAAACGGAACAGCCCCAGCATTTT; cdr3_aa: CASSETEQPQHF
clone_size: -; cdr3_length: 13; v_call: TRBV5-1; d_call: -; j_call: TRBJ2-3; cdr3_nt: TGCGCCAGCAGCCCAGGAGGCACAGATACGCAGTATTTT; cdr3_aa: CASSPGGTDTQYF
clone_size: -; cdr3_length: 14; v_call: TRBV5-8; d_call: -; j_call: TRBJ1-5; cdr3_nt: TGTGCCAGCAGCTTGGCGGCAGTCCGGCAGCCCCAGCATTTT; cdr3_aa: CASSLAAVRQPQHF
clone_size: -; cdr3_length: 14; v_call: TRBV4-1; d_call: -; j_call: TRBJ2-7; cdr3_nt: TGCGCCAGCAGCCAAGTATTAGGTCTCTACGAGCAGTACTTC; cdr3_aa: CASSQVLGLYEQYF
clone_size: -; cdr3_length: 14; v_call: TRBV4-1; d_call: -; j_call: TRBJ1-5; cdr3_nt: TGCGCCAGCAGCCTAGGGGGACTAAATCAGCCCCAGCATTTT; cdr3_aa: CASSLGGLNQPQHF
clone_size: -; cdr3_length: 15; v_call: TRBV9; d_call: -; j_call: TRBJ1-5; cdr3_nt: TGTGCCAGCAGCGTAGGGGTGGGCCCTAATCAGCCCCAGCATTTT; cdr3_aa: CASSVGVGPNQPQHF
clone_size: -; cdr3_length: 14; v_call: TRBV25-1; d_call: -; j_call: TRBJ2-7; cdr3_nt: TGTGCCAGCAGTGCCAGGTGGGTCCCCTACGAGCAGTACTTC; cdr3_aa: CASSARWVPYEQYF
clone_size: few; cdr3_length: 14; v_call: TRBV27; d_call: TRBD2; j_call: TRBJ2-7; cdr3_nt: TGTGCCAGCAAGGGGAGGGCACTTACAGACGTGCAGTACTTC; cdr3_aa: CASKGRALTDVQYF
clone_size: -; cdr3_length: 15; v_call: TRBV5-1; d_call: -; j_call: TRBJ2-2; cdr3_nt: TGCGCCAGCAGCTCACGAGCGGAGAACACCGGGGAGCTGTTTTTT; cdr3_aa: CASSSRAENTGELFF
clone_size: -; cdr3_length: 17; v_call: TRBV25-1; d_call: TRBD2; j_call: TRBJ2-3; cdr3_nt: TGTGCCAGCAGTGAATTTAGAGCGGGGACCGACACAGATACGCAGTATTTT; cdr3_aa: CASSEFRAGTDTDTQYF
clone_size: few; cdr3_length: 16; v_call: TRBV4-2; d_call: TRBD2; j_call: TRBJ2-7; cdr3_nt: TGTGCCAGCAGCCAAGAGGCTAGCGGTTCTCCCTACGAGCAGTACTTC; cdr3_aa: CASSQEASGSPYEQYF
clone_size: -; cdr3_length: 15; v_call: TRBV14; d_call: -; j_call: TRBJ1-1; cdr3_nt: TGTGCCAGCAGCCAAGATCTCTGGACTTACACTGAAGCTTTCTTT; cdr3_aa: CASSQDLWTYTEAFF
clone_size: -; cdr3_length: 18; v_call: TRBV10-2; d_call: -; j_call: TRBJ2-3; cdr3_nt: TGCGCCAGCAGTGATACCCTGACTGGGCTACGCAATACAGATACGCAGTATTTT; cdr3_aa: CASSDTLTGLRNTDTQYF
clone_size: once; cdr3_length: 14; v_call: TRBV7-3; d_call: -; j_call: TRBJ2-7; cdr3_nt: TGTGCCAGCAGCTCTGGGGCAGGGGGGAACGAGCAGTACTTC; cdr3_aa: CASSSGAGGNEQYF
clone_size: once; cdr3_length: 16; v_call: TRBV27; d_call: TRBD1; j_call: TRBJ1-2; cdr3_nt: TGTGCCAGCAGTCCCTCGCGAAAAACAGGGGGCCATGGCTACACCTTC; cdr3_aa: CASSPSRKTGGHGYTF
clone_size: -; cdr3_length: 15; v_call: TRBV3-1/TRBV3-2; d_call: -; j_call: TRBJ1-2; cdr3_nt: TGTGCCAGCAGCCAAGATCGAGGTGGCGGGTATGGCTACACCTTC; cdr3_aa: CASSQDRGGGYGYTF
clone_size: -; cdr3_length: 17; v_call: TRBV5-3; d_call: -; j_call: TRBJ2-1; cdr3_nt: TGTGCCAGAAGCTTGGGCAGGGTCCTTCCATGGCCTTTGGAGCAGTTCTTC; cdr3_aa: CARSLGRVLPWPLEQFF
clone_size: -; cdr3_length: 15; v_call: TRBV7-3; d_call: TRBD2; j_call: TRBJ2-1; cdr3_nt: TGTGCCAGCAGCCTTGGGACTAGCGGGACCCATGAGCAGTTCTTC; cdr3_aa: CASSLGTSGTHEQFF
clone_size: -; cdr3_length: 14; v_call: TRBV5-5; d_call: -; j_call: TRBJ1-2; cdr3_nt: TGTGCCAGCAGCTTGGGGCAAGGAAACTATGGCTACACCTTC; cdr3_aa: CASSLGQGNYGYTF
clone_size: -; cdr3_length: 18; v_call: TRBV5-1; d_call: -; j_call: TRBJ1-6; cdr3_nt: TGCGCCAGCAGCTTAAAATCGTGGGAGAGCTCCTATAATTCACCCCTCCACTTT; cdr3_aa: CASSLKSWESSYNSPLHF